This TCR beta chain was sequenced for a study of OX40 agonist ivuxolimab in advanced cancers. For context, the study as a whole: Ivuxolimab, which targeted the costimulatory receptor OX40 (CD134), was an agonistic, fully human IgG2 monoclonal antibody. Intravenous ivuxolimab was administered to patients every 2 weeks at six dose levels: 0.01, 0.1, 0.3, 1.5, 3 and 10 mg/kg. Of the 50 or so patients in dose escalation, 19 had hepatocellular carcinoma, some 15 had melanoma, 9 had renal cell carcinoma and 9 had head and neck cancer. A male proportion of almost 85% and a mean age of roughly 58 years, ranging from 23 to 79, were recorded for the dose-escalation cohort. Prior anti-PD-1, anti-PD-L1 or anti-CTLA-4 therapy was permitted, and checkpoint inhibitors had been received by more than 35% of dose-escalation patients. Partial responses occurred in three dose-escalation patients: two with cutaneous melanoma and one with hepatocellular carcinoma. Peripheral TCRbeta sequencing aimed to test whether ivuxolimab altered TCR sequence diversity and caused clonal T-cell expansion. The monotherapy dose-escalation portion (N = 52 patients) of the phase I ivuxolimab trial is reported in the paper. The paper's findings and limits, for the study overall: At doses of 0.1 to 3.0 mg/kg, clonal expansion of both CD4+ and CD8+ T cells in blood was seen between baseline and week 6. Low levels of normalized T-cell clonal expansion were also shown by some nonresponding patients. In the 0.1-3.0 mg/kg groups, partial responders had among the lowest normalized peripheral clonal expansion, particularly in CD8+ T cells. Antigen specificity was not determined for the clonally expanded peripheral T cells. On average, CD8+ T cells showed more expanded clones than CD4+ T cells after ivuxolimab.

Genomic DNA was extracted from sorted cells for sequencing of the TCRbeta CDR3 region. The immunoSEQ Assay was used for sequencing of TCRbeta CDR3 regions. TCRdb took over this immuneACCESS table, retaining in-frame rearrangements with V and J assigned. Such tables are incomplete; in checked studies, under half of the missing clones stem from an unresolved V gene, and the remainder is unexplained. In this sample the table shows about 83,000 clones, 80% to 95% of which occur a single time. More than 0.35% of the sample is in the top ten clones. In regard to this clone: It lacks a known antigen. Base quality data are lacking; no much larger clone is found one base away.

The trial excluded patients who had a history of autoimmune disease or who were on systemic immunosuppression. In every dose cohort, peripheral blood was drawn for TCR sequencing at baseline, cycle 4 day 1, and cycle 7 day 1. Samples came from an open-label, multicenter, first-in-human phase I dose-escalation trial of ivuxolimab. The trial enrolled adults with locally advanced or metastatic head and neck squamous cell, hepatocellular, melanoma or renal cell carcinoma. Before TCR sequencing, CD4+ T cells and CD8+ T cells were sorted from peripheral blood as separate populations. V was cut back by 3 bases and J by 2 bases, leaving a gap of 8 bases between them. CDR1 and CDR2, per the germline V gene, are MDHEN and SYDVKM. Including cysteine and phenylalanine, the CDR3 has 15 amino acids. Of all the DNA, just the CDR3 is kept, 45 bases in frame from base 1.

This TCR was sampled from an adult with an advanced solid tumor such as melanoma, head and neck, liver or kidney cancer. This sample comprised CD4+ or CD8+ T cells sorted from blood, obtained in a trial of the OX40 agonist ivuxolimab. This sequence uses TRBV28 and TRBJ1-6; no D gene can be assigned with confidence. CDR3 sequence: CASSFPAAYNSPLHF. The nucleotide sequence is given as TGTGCCAGCAGTTTCCCCGCCGCCTATAATTCACCCCTCCACTTT.